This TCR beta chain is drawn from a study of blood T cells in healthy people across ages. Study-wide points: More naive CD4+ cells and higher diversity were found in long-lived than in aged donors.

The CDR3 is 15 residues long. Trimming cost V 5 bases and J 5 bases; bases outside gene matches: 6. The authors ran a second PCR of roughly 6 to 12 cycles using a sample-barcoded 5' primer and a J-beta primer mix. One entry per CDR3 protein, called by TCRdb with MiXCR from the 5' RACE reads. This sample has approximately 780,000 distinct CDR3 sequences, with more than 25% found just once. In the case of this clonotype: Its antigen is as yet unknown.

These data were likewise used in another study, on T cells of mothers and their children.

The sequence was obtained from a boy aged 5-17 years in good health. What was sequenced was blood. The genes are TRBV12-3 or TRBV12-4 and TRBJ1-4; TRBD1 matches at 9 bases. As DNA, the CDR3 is TGTGCCAGCAGTGCGGGGACAGGGAGGAATGAAAAACTGTTTTTT. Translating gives CASSAGTGRNEKLFF.